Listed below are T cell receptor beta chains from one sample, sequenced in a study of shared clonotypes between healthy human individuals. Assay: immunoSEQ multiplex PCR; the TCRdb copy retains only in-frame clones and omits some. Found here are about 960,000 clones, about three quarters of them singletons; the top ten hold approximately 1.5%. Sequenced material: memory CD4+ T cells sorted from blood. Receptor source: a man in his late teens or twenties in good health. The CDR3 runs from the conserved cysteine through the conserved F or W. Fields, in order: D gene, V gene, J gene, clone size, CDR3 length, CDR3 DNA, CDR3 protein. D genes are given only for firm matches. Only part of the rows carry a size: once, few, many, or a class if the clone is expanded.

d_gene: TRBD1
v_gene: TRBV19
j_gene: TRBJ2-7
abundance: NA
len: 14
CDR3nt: TGTGCCAGTAGTATTCTGGACAGGGCCCACGAGCAGTACTTC
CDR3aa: CASSILDRAHEQYF

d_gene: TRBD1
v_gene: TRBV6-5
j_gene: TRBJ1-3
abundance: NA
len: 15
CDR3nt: TGTGCCGTTGCAGACAGGGTGAGCTCTGGAAACACCATATATTTT
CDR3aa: CAVADRVSSGNTIYF

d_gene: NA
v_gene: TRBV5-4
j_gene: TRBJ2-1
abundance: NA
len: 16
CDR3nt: TGTGCCAGCAGCGGGACGGGCTATTCCTCCTACAATGAGCAGTTCTTC
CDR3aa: CASSGTGYSSYNEQFF

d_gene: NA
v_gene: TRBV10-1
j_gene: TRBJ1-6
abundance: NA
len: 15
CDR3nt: TGCGCCAGCAGTGCCGGGACCCTCGGTAATTCACCCCTCCACTTT
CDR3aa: CASSAGTLGNSPLHF

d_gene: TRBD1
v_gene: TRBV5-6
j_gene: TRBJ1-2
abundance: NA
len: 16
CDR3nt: TGTGCCAGCCTTAAGTCCGGGACAGGGGCCGTCTATGGCTACACCTTC
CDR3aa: CASLKSGTGAVYGYTF

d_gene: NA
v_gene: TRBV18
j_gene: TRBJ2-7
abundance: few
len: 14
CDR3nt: TGTGCCAGCTCAGTAACAGGCGTTACCTACGAGCAGTACTTC
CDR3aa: CASSVTGVTYEQYF

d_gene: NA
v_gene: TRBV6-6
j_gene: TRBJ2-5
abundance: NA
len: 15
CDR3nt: TGTGCCAGCAACAGGGACTCCCTCTTACAAGAGACCCAGTACTTC
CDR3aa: CASNRDSLLQETQYF

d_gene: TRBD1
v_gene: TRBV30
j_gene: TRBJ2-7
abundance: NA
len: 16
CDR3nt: TGTGCCTGGAGTCATTTCGGGACAGTGAACCTCTACGAGCAGTACTTC
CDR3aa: CAWSHFGTVNLYEQYF

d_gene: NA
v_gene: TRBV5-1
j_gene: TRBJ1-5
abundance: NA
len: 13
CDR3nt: TGCGCCAGCAGCTTCGGGGGCGGTCAGCCCCAGCATTTT
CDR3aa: CASSFGGGQPQHF

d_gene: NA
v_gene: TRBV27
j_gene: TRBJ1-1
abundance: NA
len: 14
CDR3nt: TGTGCCAGCAGGTGGACAGCAATGAACACTGAAGCTTTCTTT
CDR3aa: CASRWTAMNTEAFF

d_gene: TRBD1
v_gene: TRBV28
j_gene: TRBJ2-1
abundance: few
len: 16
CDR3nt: TGTGCCAGCGTAGATTACAGGGGTCCATCCTACAATGAGCAGTTCTTC
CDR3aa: CASVDYRGPSYNEQFF

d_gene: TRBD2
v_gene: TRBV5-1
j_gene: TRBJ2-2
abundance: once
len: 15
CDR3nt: TGCGCCAGCAGCCCTGGGAGCGGGGTAACCGGGGAGCTGTTTTTT
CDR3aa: CASSPGSGVTGELFF

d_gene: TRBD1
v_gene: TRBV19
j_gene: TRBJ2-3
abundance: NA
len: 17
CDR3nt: TGTGCCAGTAGTGACCAATTGGGACAGGGGAGAGCAGATACGCAGTATTTT
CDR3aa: CASSDQLGQGRADTQYF

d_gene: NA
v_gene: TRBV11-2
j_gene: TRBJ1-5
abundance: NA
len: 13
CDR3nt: TGTGCCAGCAGCGAGACAGCTAGTAAGCCCCAGCATTTT
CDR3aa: CASSETASKPQHF

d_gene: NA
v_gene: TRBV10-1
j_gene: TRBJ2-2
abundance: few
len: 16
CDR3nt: TGCGCCAGCAGTGTGTCGGGAGCTGGCGTCACCGGGGAGCTGTTTTTT
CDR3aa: CASSVSGAGVTGELFF

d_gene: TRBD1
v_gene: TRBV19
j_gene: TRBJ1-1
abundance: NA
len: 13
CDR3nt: TGTGCCGCCCGGCCGCAGGGGGGGACTGAAGCTTTCTTT
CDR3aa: CAARPQGGTEAFF

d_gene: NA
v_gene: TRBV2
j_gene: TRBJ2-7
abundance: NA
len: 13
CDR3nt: TGTGCCAGCAGTGCGGACGCCGCCTACGAGCAGTACTTC
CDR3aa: CASSADAAYEQYF

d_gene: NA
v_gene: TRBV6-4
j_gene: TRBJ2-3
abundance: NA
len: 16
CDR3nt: TGTGCCAGCAGGCCGACCTCAGGGGGGCAGTCACATACGCAGTATTTT
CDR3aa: CASRPTSGGQSHTQYF

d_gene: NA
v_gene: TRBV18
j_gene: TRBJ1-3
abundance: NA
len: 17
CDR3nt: TGTGCCACCGCGGTAGGGGAAATACAGAGCTCTGGAAACACCATATATTTT
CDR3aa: CATAVGEIQSSGNTIYF

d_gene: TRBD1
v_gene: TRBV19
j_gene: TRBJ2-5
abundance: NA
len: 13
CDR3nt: TGTGCCAGTAGTACGACAGGGAGAGAGACCCAGTACTTC
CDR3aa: CASSTTGRETQYF

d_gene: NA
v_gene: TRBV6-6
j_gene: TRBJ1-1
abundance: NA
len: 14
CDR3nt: TGTGCCAGCAGTTACGGGGGACTAAACACTGAAGCTTTCTTT
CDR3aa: CASSYGGLNTEAFF

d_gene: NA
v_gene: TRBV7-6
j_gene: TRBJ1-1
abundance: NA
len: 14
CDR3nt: TGTGCCAGCAGTTTACAGGGAAGTAACACTGAAGCTTTCTTT
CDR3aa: CASSLQGSNTEAFF

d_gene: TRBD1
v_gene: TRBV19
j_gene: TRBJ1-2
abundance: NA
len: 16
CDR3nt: TGTGCCAGTAGTATAGCTGGGACAGGGGGCGCATCTGGCTACACCTTC
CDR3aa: CASSIAGTGGASGYTF

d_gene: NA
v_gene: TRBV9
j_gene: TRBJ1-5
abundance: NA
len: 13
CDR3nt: TGTGCCAGCAGCGCGACAGGCAGCCAGCCCCAGCATTTT
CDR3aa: CASSATGSQPQHF

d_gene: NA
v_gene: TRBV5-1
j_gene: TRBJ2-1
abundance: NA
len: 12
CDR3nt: TGCGCCAGCAGCTTTGCTAGCAATGAGCAGTTCTTC
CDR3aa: CASSFASNEQFF

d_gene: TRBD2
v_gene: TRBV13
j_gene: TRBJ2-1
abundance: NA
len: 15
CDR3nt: TGTGCCAGCAGCTTCGGGGGGATCTCCTACAATGAGCAGTTCTTC
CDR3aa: CASSFGGISYNEQFF

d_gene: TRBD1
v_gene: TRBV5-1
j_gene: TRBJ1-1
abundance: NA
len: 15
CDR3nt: TGCGCCAGCAGCTTGAGGACAGGGAGTAACACTGAAGCTTTCTTT
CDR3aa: CASSLRTGSNTEAFF